The clone carrying this T cell receptor (beta chain) was seen more than once but under ten times. The sample comes from a study of OX40 agonist ivuxolimab in advanced cancers. Study at large: Patients in the trial were receiving intravenous ivuxolimab every 2 weeks, at doses of 0.01 to 10 mg/kg.

CDR3 size: 15 residues. CDR1 and CDR2 from the germline V gene are MGHRA and YSYEKL. The V gene lost 4 bases and the J gene lost 0 bases, with 12 bases spanning the gap. Clones were read by immunoSEQ multiplex PCR, and TCRdb kept only the in-frame ones, dropping some. The table includes tens of thousands of clones, approximately 92% detected once. The sample here was CD4+ or CD8+ T cells sorted from blood, taken in a trial of the OX40 agonist ivuxolimab. The chain couples TRBV4-1 to TRBJ1-1, with TRBD1 as a possible D gene (5 bases). The receptor was derived from an adult with an advanced solid tumor such as melanoma, head and neck, liver or kidney cancer. CDR3 loop: CASSPLGRMNTEAFF. The CDR3 bases are TGCGCCAGCAGCCCGTTGGGACGGATGAACACTGAAGCTTTCTTT.